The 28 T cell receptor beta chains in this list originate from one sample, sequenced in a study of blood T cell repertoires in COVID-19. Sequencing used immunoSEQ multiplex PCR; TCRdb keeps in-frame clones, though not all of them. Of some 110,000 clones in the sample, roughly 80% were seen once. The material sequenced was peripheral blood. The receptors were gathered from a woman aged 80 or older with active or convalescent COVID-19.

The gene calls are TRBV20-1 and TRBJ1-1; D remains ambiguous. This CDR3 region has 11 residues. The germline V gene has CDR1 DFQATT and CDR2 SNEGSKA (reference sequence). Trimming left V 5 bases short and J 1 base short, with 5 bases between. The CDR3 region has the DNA TGCAGTGCTCGGAGGAACACTGAAGCTTTCTTT. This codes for CSARRNTEAFF.

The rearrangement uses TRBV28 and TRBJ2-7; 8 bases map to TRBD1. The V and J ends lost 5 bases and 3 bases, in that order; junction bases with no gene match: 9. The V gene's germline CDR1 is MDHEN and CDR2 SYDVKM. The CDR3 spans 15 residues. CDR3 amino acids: CASSQLGQANYEQYF. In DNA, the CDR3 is TGTGCCAGCAGTCAACTGGGACAGGCGAACTACGAGCAGTACTTC.

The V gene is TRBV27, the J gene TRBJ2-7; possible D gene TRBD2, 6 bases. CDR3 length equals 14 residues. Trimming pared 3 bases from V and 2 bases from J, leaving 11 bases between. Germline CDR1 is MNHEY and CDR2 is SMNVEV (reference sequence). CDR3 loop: CASSFGGKTYEQYF. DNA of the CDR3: TGTGCCAGCAGTTTTGGCGGGAAAACCTACGAGCAGTACTTC.

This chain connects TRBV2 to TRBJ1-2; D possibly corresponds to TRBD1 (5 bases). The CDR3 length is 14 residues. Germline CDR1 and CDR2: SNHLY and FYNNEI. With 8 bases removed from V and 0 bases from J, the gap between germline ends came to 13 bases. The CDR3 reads CASGQLGANYGYTF. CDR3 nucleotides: TGTGCCAGCGGACAACTCGGAGCTAACTATGGCTACACCTTC.

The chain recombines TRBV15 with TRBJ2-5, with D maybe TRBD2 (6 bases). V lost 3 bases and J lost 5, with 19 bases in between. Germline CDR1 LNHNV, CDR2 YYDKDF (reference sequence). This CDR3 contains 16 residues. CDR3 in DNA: TGTGCCACCAGCAGGGAATTTGCTAGCGCGCAGGAGACCCAGTACTTC. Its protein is CATSREFASAQETQYF.

The CDR3 DNA sequence: TGCAGCGCCGGGAGGAGGGACACCGGGGAGCTGTTTTTT. Amino acid sequence: CSAGRRDTGELFF. The rearrangement joins TRBV29-1 to TRBJ2-2; 7 nucleotides match TRBD2. This CDR3 spans 13 amino acids. CDR1 and CDR2 from the germline V gene are SQVTM and ANQGSEA. Germline trimming cut 7 bases from V and 3 bases from J; bases unmatched to any gene: 5.

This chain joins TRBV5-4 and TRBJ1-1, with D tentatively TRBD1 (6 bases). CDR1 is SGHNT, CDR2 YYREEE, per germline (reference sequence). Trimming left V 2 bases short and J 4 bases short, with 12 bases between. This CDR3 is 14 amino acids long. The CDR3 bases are TGTGCCAGCAGCTTACAGGGTGTCAGCACTGAAGCTTTCTTT. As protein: CASSLQGVSTEAFF. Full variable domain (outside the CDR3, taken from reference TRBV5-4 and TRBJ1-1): ETGVTQSPTHLIKTRGQQVTLRCSSQSGHNTVSWYQQALGQGPQFIFQYYREEENGRGNFPPRFSGLQFPNYSSELNVNALELDDSALYLCASSLQGVSTEAFFGQGTRLTVV.

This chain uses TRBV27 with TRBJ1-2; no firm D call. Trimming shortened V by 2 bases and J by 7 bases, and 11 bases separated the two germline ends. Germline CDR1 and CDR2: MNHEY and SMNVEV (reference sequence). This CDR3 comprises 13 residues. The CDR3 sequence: CASSLAGSTGYTF. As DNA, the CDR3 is TGTGCCAGCAGTTTAGCCGGGTCCACTGGCTACACCTTC.

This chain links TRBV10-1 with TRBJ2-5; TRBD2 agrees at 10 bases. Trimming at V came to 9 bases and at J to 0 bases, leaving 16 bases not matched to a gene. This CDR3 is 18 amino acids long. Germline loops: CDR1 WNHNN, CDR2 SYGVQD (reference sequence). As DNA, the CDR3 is TGCGCCAGTCACCCAGGGACTAGCGAGGGCGCGTACCAAGAGACCCAGTACTTC. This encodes CASHPGTSEGAYQETQYF.

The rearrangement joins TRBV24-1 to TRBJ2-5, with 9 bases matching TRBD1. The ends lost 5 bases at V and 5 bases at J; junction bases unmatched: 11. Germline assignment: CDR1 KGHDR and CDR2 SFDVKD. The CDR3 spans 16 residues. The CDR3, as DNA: TGTGCCACCAGTGGGCCGGGACAGGGATTTAGGGAGACCCAGTACTTC. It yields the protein CATSGPGQGFRETQYF.

The CDR3 region is CSVGETGDEKLFF. The CDR3 DNA reads as TGCAGCGTTGGGGAGACAGGGGATGAAAAACTGTTTTTT. The chain carries TRBV29-1 and TRBJ1-4, with 8 bases identical to TRBD1. Germline CDR1 SQVTM, CDR2 ANQGSEA. V lost 4 bases and J lost 6; bases outside the gene matches: 4. The CDR3 has 13 residues.

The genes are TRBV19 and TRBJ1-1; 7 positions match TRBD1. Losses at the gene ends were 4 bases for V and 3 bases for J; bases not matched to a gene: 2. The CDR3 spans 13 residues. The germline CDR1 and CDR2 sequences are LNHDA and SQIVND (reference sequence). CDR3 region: CASSKQGYTEAFF. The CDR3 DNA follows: TGTGCCAGTAGTAAACAGGGGTACACTGAAGCTTTCTTT.

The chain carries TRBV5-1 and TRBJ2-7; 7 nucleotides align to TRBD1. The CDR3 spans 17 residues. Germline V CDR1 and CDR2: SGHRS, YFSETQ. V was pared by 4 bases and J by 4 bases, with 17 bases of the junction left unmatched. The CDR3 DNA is TGCGCCAGCAGCCTGGCCGGCTTCGACAGGGCCGAGTACGAGCAGTACTTC. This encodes CASSLAGFDRAEYEQYF.

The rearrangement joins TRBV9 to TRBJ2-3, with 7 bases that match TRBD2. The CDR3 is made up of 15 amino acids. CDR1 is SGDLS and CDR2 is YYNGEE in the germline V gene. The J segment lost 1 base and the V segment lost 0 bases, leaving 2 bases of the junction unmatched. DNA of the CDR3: TGTGCCAGCAGCGTAGGGACTAGAGGCACAGATACGCAGTATTTT. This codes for CASSVGTRGTDTQYF.

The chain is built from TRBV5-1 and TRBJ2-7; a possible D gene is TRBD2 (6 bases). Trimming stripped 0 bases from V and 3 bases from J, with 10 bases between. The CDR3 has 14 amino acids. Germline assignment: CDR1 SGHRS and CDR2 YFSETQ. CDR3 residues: CASSLDGGYYEQYF. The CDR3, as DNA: TGCGCCAGCAGCTTGGATGGGGGGTACTACGAGCAGTACTTC.

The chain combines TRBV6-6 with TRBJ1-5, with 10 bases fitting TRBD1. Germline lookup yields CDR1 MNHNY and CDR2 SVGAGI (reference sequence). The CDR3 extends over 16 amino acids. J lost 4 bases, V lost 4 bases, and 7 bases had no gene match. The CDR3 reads CASSSTDRGRNQPQHF. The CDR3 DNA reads TGTGCCAGCAGTTCAACCGACAGGGGGCGAAATCAGCCCCAGCATTTT.

The CDR3 DNA is TGTGCCATCAGTGGCTCCCGGACCGGGAGAGACACTGAAGCTTTCTTT. It specifies CAISGSRTGRDTEAFF. This chain links TRBV10-3 with TRBJ1-1; D is ambiguous. CDR3 length equals 16 residues. V was cut by 4 bases and J by 3 bases, with 18 bases left in between. The germline CDR1 and CDR2 sequences are ENHRY and SYGVKD.

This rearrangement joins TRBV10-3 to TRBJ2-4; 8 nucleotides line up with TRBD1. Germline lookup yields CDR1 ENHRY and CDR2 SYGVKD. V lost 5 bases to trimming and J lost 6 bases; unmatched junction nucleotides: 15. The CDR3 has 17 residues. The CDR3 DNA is TGTGCCATCAGTCTCGGACAGGGTGGACGGACGGGAAACATTCAGTACTTC. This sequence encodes CAISLGQGGRTGNIQYF.

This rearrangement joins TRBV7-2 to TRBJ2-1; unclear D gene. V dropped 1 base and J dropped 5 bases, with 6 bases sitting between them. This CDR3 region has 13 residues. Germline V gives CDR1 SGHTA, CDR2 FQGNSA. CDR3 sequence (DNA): TGTGCCAGCAGCTTAGGCCCAGACAATGAGCAGTTCTTC. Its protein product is CASSLGPDNEQFF.

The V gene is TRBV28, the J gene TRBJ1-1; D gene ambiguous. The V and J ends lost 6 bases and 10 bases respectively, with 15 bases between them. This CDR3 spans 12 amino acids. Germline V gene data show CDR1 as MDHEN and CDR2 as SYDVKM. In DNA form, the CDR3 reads TGTGCCAGCAGGCATCCTAGGGAGCGAGCTTTCTTT. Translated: CASRHPRERAFF.

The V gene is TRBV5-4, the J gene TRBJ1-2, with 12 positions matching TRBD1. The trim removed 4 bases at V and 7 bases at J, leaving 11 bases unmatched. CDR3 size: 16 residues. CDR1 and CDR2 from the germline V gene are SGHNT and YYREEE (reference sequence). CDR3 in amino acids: CASSPAGTGGKSGYTF. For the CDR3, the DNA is TGTGCCAGCAGCCCTGCGGGGACAGGGGGCAAGAGTGGCTACACCTTC.

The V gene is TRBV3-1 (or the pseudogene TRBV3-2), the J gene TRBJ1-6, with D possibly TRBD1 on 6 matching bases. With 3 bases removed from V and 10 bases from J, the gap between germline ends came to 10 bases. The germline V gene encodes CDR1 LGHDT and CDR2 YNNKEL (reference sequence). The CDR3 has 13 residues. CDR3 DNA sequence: TGTGCCAGCAGCCACGCAGGGGCATCACCCCTCCACTTT. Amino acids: CASSHAGASPLHF.

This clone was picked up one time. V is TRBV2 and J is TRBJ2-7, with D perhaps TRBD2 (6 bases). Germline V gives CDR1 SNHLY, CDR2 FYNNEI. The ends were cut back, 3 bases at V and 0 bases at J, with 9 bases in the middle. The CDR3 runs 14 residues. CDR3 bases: TGTGCCAGCAGTGATGTAGCGGTCTCCTACGAGCAGTACTTC. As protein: CASSDVAVSYEQYF.

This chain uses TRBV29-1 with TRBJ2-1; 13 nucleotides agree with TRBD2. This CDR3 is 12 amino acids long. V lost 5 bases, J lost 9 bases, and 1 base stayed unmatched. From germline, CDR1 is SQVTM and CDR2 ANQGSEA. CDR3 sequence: CSVRTSGGEQFF. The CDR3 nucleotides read TGCAGCGTTCGGACTAGCGGGGGTGAGCAGTTCTTC.

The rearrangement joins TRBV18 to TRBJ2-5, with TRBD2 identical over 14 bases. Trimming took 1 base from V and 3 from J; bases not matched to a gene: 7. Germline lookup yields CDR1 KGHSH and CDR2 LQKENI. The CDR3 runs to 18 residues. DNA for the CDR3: TGTGCCAGCTCACCACGGATGACTAGCGGGGGGGCCAAAGAGACCCAGTACTTC. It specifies CASSPRMTSGGAKETQYF.

CDR3 in amino acids: CASSLQGRNQPQHF. The CDR3 DNA reads TGTGCCAGTAGTTTACAGGGGAGGAATCAGCCCCAGCATTTT. The V call is TRBV19, the J call TRBJ1-5; 7 bases are shared with TRBD1. The CDR3 runs 14 residues. V lost 5 bases to trimming and J lost 4 bases; unmatched junction nucleotides: 5. Looked up from germline, CDR1 is LNHDA and CDR2 is SQIVND (reference sequence).

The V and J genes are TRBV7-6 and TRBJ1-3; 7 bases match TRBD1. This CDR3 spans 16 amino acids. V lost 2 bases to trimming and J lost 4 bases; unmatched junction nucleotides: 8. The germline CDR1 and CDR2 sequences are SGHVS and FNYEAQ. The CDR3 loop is CASSLPPTTGGNTIYF. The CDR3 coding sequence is TGTGCCAGCAGCTTACCTCCGACGACAGGGGGAAACACCATATATTTT.

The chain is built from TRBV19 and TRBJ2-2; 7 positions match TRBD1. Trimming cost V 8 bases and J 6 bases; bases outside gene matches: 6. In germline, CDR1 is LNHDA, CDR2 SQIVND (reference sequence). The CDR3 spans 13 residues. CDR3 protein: CASQTGFAGELFF. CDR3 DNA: TGTGCCAGTCAGACAGGGTTCGCCGGGGAGCTGTTTTTT. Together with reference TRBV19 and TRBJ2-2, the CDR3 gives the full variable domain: DGGITQSPKYLFRKEGQNVTLSCEQNLNHDAMYWYRQDPGQGLRLIYYSQIVNDFQKGDIAEGYSVSREKKESFPLTVTSAQKNPTAFYLCASQTGFAGELFFGEGSRLTVL.